These 26 T cell receptor beta chains came from one sample sequenced in a study of Ad26.COV2.S vaccination and SARS-CoV-2 variants (dated by TCRdb to the early 2020s). Preparation of the library involved the immunoSEQ multiplex PCR assay. The immuneACCESS repertoire file appears here via TCRdb, limited to in-frame rearrangements. These files lack a portion of the clones; in checked studies, under half of the deficit traces to unresolved V genes, and the cause of the others is not known. This sample comprises approximately 480,000 clones, approximately 90% of them detected only once. Together, the top ten hold roughly 13% of the sample. The treatment or condition label of this sample denotes: 15 to 20 received Ad26.COV2.S at low or high dose, single or two shots; about 5 received placebo; per-sample allocation not given. Repertoires of vaccine and placebo recipients were sequenced from samples taken on day 63 after the first injection.

Sequencing used peripheral blood, obtained in a trial of Ad26.COV2.S vaccine versus placebo. The receptor set was obtained from a person aged 18 to 59 who received the Ad26.COV2.S COVID-19 vaccine or a placebo.

This clone occurred a few times. V and J are TRBV19 and TRBJ1-2; D uncertain. Trimming cost V 10 bases and J 4 bases, with 19 bases left between them. Looked up from germline, CDR1 is LNHDA and CDR2 is SQIVND (reference sequence). The CDR3 runs to 14 residues. DNA for the CDR3: TGTGCCATCCATCTCTCGGGGAGTAGCTATGGCTACACCTTC. Protein: CAIHLSGSSYGYTF.

V gene TRBV9 combines with J gene TRBJ2-3; D call uncertain. The CDR3 runs 14 residues. Germline lookup yields CDR1 SGDLS and CDR2 YYNGEE. The V end lost 0 bases, the J end lost 2 bases, and 7 bases lay between the germline ends. For the CDR3, the DNA is TGTGCCAGCAGCGTAGAGGTCCACACAGATACGCAGTATTTT. Translating gives CASSVEVHTDTQYF.

The chain employs TRBV10-3 and TRBJ1-1; a possible D gene is TRBD1 (5 bases). The CDR3 has 15 residues. Germline V gene data show CDR1 as ENHRY and CDR2 as SYGVKD. Trimming removed 0 bases from V and 4 bases from J, with 12 bases in between. The CDR3: CAISESPLGGTEAFF. The CDR3 DNA reads TGTGCCATCAGTGAGTCCCCCCTCGGGGGCACTGAAGCTTTCTTT.

This clone was picked up one time. The J gene is TRBJ1-1, the V gene TRBV5-1, with a weak D call TRBD1 (5 bases). CDR3 length: 18 amino acids. Trimming shortened V by 2 bases and J by 4 bases, and 24 bases separated the two germline ends. Germline V lookup: CDR1 SGHRS, CDR2 YFSETQ. CDR3 nucleotides: TGCGCCAGCAGCTTACCAGCTGAGGGGTCAACGGGGGGCACTGAAGCTTTCTTT. Translated, it gives CASSLPAEGSTGGTEAFF.

V and J are TRBV9 and TRBJ1-3; a possible D gene is TRBD1 (5 bases). The CDR3 spans 19 residues. Germline V gene lookup returns CDR1 SGDLS and CDR2 YYNGEE. The V end lost 0 bases, the J end lost 1 base, and 20 bases lay between the germline ends. CDR3 sequence (DNA): TGTGCCAGCAGCGTAGCGGCGATTGGGACGGGTCTTTCTGGAAACACCATATATTTT. It yields the protein CASSVAAIGTGLSGNTIYF.

This clone turned up a few times. The chain carries TRBV29-1 and TRBJ1-6; no firm D call. Germline lookup yields CDR1 SQVTM and CDR2 ANQGSEA. V lost 5 bases and J lost 0, with 5 bases in between. The CDR3 totals 13 residues. CDR3 protein: CSVRSSYNSPLHF. The CDR3 nucleotides are TGCAGCGTTAGAAGCTCCTATAATTCACCCCTCCACTTT.

This clone has only a few counts. J is TRBJ2-7 and V is TRBV9; TRBD2 might be the D (6 bases). The CDR3 length is 14 residues. The germline V and J ends were trimmed by 2 bases and 6 bases, with 15 bases remaining between them. Germline-derived CDR1 and CDR2 are SGDLS and YYNGEE. The CDR3 sequence: CASSVHQVGGEQYF. The CDR3 nucleotides read TGTGCCAGCAGCGTTCATCAGGTGGGGGGCGAGCAGTACTTC.

V gene TRBV25-1 combines with J gene TRBJ2-5; 8 nucleotides agree with TRBD1. The germline CDR1 and CDR2 sequences are MGHDK and SYGVNS. The CDR3 is 15 amino acids. V dropped 5 bases and J dropped 2; count of bases not matched to a gene: 7. CDR3 sequence reads: CASSSPGTGQETQYF. The CDR3 bases are TGTGCCAGCAGTTCCCCCGGGACAGGTCAAGAGACCCAGTACTTC.

The chain has TRBV5-1 and TRBJ2-1; 7 bases line up with TRBD1. The CDR3 runs to 16 residues. V was pared by 1 base and J by 2 bases, with 6 bases of the junction left unmatched. Germline CDR1 and CDR2: SGHRS and YFSETQ. CDR3 protein: CASSLPGQATYNEQFF. The CDR3 DNA reads TGCGCCAGCAGCTTGCCCGGACAGGCGACCTACAATGAGCAGTTCTTC.

The chain combines TRBV3-1 (or the pseudogene TRBV3-2) with TRBJ2-5; D unclear. The ends were cut back, 1 base at V and 4 bases at J, with 4 bases in the middle. CDR3 size: 12 residues. Germline V gene sequence: CDR1 LGHDT, CDR2 YNNKEL (reference sequence). Here the CDR3 reads CASSQAGETQYF. CDR3 coding DNA: TGTGCCAGCAGCCAAGCGGGAGAGACCCAGTACTTC.

Only a few counts were recorded for this clone. The chain carries TRBV14 and TRBJ1-2, with D possibly being TRBD1 (5 bases). The CDR3 is made up of 13 amino acids. Germline CDR1 is SGHDN and CDR2 is FVKESK. V dropped 1 base and J dropped 4 bases, with 7 bases sitting between them. The CDR3 sequence: CASSQGQIYGYTF. The CDR3 DNA reads as TGTGCCAGCAGCCAAGGACAGATCTATGGCTACACCTTC.

The V and J genes are TRBV6-2 or TRBV6-3 and TRBJ1-5, with D hard to call. The germline CDR1 and CDR2 sequences are MNHEY and SVGEGT. The CDR3 has 13 residues. Trimming took 0 bases from V and 8 from J, leaving 8 bases between them. CDR3 coding DNA: TGTGCCAGCAGTTACTCAGGGTCGGAGCCCCAGCATTTT. Its protein is CASSYSGSEPQHF.

This clone showed up just a few times. V usage is TRBV7-8 and J usage is TRBJ2-3; D gene unclear. V was trimmed by 5 bases and J by 0 bases, leaving 18 bases between them. Looked up from germline, CDR1 is SGHVS and CDR2 is FQNEAQ. The CDR3 totals 17 residues. Written as DNA, the CDR3 is TGTGCCAGCAGCCCCAAGGTGGGGATCCTTAGCACAGATACGCAGTATTTT. It is translated as CASSPKVGILSTDTQYF.

The V call is TRBV5-1, the J call TRBJ1-2, with TRBD1 identical over 9 bases. Germline V lookup: CDR1 SGHRS, CDR2 YFSETQ. The junction had 8 bases not matched to a gene; V was cut back by 3 bases and J by 8 bases. The CDR3 has 14 amino acids. The CDR3 bases are TGCGCCAGCAGCTGGGACAGGGCCGTAGAAGGCTACACCTTC. It specifies CASSWDRAVEGYTF.

The chain combines TRBV5-4 with TRBJ2-7; D gene ambiguous. The CDR3 runs to 13 residues. The V end was cut by 0 bases, the J end by 6 bases, with 10 bases between. The germline gives CDR1 SGHNT, CDR2 YYREEE (reference sequence). Here the CDR3 reads CASSLAFMGEQYF. Here the CDR3 DNA reads TGTGCCAGCAGCTTGGCGTTTATGGGCGAGCAGTACTTC.

The genes are TRBV27 and TRBJ2-1; TRBD2 matches 7 bases. This CDR3 spans 17 amino acids. The germline CDR1 and CDR2 sequences are MNHEY and SMNVEV (reference sequence). J lost 8 bases, V lost 4 bases, and 17 bases had no gene match. The CDR3 sequence: CASSSAPKAGVGYEQFF. As DNA, the CDR3 is TGTGCCAGCAGTTCCGCCCCTAAGGCGGGAGTGGGGTATGAGCAGTTCTTC.

This sequence joins TRBV5-4 and TRBJ2-7, with TRBD2 as a possible D gene (6 bases). Trimming took off 4 bases at V and 5 bases at J, with 16 bases between the two ends. The CDR3 has 14 residues. Germline CDR1 is SGHNT and CDR2 is YYREEE (reference sequence). The CDR3 sequence: CASSPAGRGNEQYF. The DNA for the CDR3 is TGTGCCAGCAGCCCAGCGGGCCGGGGGAACGAGCAGTACTTC.

The chain has TRBV28 and TRBJ2-1; possibly TRBD2 for D (7 bases). The CDR3 sequence is 14 residues long. From germline, CDR1 is MDHEN and CDR2 SYDVKM. Trimming removed 6 bases from V and 4 bases from J, with 13 bases in between. The CDR3 protein is CASSGGRLYNEQFF. CDR3 sequence (DNA): TGTGCCAGCAGCGGGGGGCGATTATACAATGAGCAGTTCTTC.

V and J are TRBV5-4 and TRBJ1-1; 9 bases agree with TRBD1. CDR3 length: 14 residues. V dropped 5 bases and J dropped 7; count of bases not matched to a gene: 9. Per germline, CDR1 SGHNT and CDR2 YYREEE (reference sequence). CDR3 DNA: TGTGCCAGCAGACGGGACAGGGAACTTAGTGAAGCTTTCTTT. Residues: CASRRDRELSEAFF.

The chain joins TRBV19 to TRBJ2-1, with 11 bases fitting TRBD2. V was pared by 6 bases and J by 6 bases, with 7 bases of the junction left unmatched. This CDR3 has 15 residues. Germline-derived CDR1 and CDR2 are LNHDA and SQIVND (reference sequence). CDR3 DNA sequence: TGTGCCAGTAGCCCCCCGGGACTAGCGGCCAATGAGCAGTTCTTC. Its translation is CASSPPGLAANEQFF.

This chain links TRBV7-3 with TRBJ1-1, with D perhaps matching TRBD1 (5 bases). V was pared by 2 bases and J by 8 bases, with 9 bases between. In germline, CDR1 is SGHTA, CDR2 FQGTGA. This CDR3 comprises 12 residues. The CDR3 spells CASSLGDGEAFF. CDR3 DNA sequence: TGTGCCAGCAGCTTAGGGGACGGGGAAGCTTTCTTT.

This rearrangement joins TRBV6-5 to TRBJ1-1; no firm D call. The V gene lost 4 bases and the J gene lost 7 bases, with 13 bases spanning the gap. Germline V lookup: CDR1 MNHEY, CDR2 SVGAGI. The CDR3 runs to 13 residues. CDR3 sequence reads: CASSFLLADEAFF. CDR3 sequence (DNA): TGTGCCAGCAGTTTCTTACTGGCGGATGAAGCTTTCTTT.

This rearrangement joins TRBV4-3 to TRBJ1-2; D gene uncertain. V gave up 0 bases and J gave up 4 bases, with 6 bases separating them. This CDR3 is built from 13 residues. The germline CDR1 and CDR2 sequences are LGHNA and YSLEER. CDR3 amino acids: CASSQEGFYGYTF. As DNA, the CDR3 is TGCGCCAGCAGCCAAGAGGGTTTCTATGGCTACACCTTC.

The chain joins TRBV9 to TRBJ2-1, with a weak D call TRBD1 (6 bases). This CDR3 is built from 14 residues. The V end lost 4 bases, the J end lost 0 bases, and 8 bases lay between the germline ends. CDR1 SGDLS and CDR2 YYNGEE come from the germline V gene. The CDR3 sequence: CASSRDTSYNEQFF. The CDR3 nucleotides are TGTGCCAGCAGCAGGGACACCTCCTACAATGAGCAGTTCTTC.

The chain is built from TRBV6-2 or TRBV6-3 and TRBJ2-3; D is perhaps TRBD1 (6 bases). Deletions cut 4 bases from V and 14 bases from J, with 13 bases between. Per the germline V gene, CDR1 is MNHEY and CDR2 is SVGEGT. The CDR3 length is 11 residues. CDR3 loop: CASSSARGLYF. CDR3 coding DNA: TGTGCCAGCAGTTCGGCCAGGGGTTTGTATTTT.

V gene TRBV7-3 combines with J gene TRBJ2-2; TRBD2 might be the D (6 bases). This CDR3 has 15 residues. V lost 3 bases, J lost 9 bases, and 17 bases lay in between. Per the germline V gene, CDR1 is SGHTA and CDR2 is FQGTGA. CDR3 in amino acids: CASSLGSSGDRELFF. CDR3 in DNA: TGTGCCAGCAGCTTGGGCTCCTCGGGAGATCGGGAGCTGTTTTTT.